This T cell receptor (beta chain) was retrieved from a study of identical twins. The study, taken as a whole, reports: Models underestimated how often monozygotic twins shared out-of-frame TCR alpha. The abundant beta clonotypes from cord blood had fewer insertions, and memory repertoires had none of this.

Comment on this clonotype: Its antigen is not identified.

TCRdb passed the 5' RACE reads through MiXCR, listing each CDR3 protein once. Of 1.5 million to 2 million distinct CDR3 sequences in the sample, about 32% were seen once. V was trimmed by 8 bases and J by 7 bases, leaving 9 bases between them. Germline V CDR1 and CDR2: SEHNR, FQNEAQ (reference sequence). The CDR3 length is 12 residues. The sequence was collected from a newborn girl in good health. The genes are TRBV7-9 and TRBJ1-6; D gene ambiguous. Sample: cord blood. CDR3 sequence: CASVGLNSPLHF. DNA for the CDR3: TGTGCCAGCGTAGGGCTAAATTCACCCCTCCACTTT.